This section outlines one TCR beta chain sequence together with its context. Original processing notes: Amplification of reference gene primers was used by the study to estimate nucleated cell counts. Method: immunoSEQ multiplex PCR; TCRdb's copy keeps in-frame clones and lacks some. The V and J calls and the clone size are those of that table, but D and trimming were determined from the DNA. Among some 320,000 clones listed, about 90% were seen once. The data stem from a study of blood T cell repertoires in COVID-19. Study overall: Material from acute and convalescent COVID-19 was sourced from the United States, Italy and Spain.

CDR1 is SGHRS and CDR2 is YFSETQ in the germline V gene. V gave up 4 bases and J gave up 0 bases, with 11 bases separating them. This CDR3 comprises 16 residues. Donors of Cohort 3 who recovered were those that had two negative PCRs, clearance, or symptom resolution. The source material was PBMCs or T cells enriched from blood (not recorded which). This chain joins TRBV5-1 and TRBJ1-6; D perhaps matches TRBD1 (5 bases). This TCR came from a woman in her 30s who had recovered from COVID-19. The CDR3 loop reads CASSPRDSSYNSPLHF. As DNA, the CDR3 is TGCGCCAGCAGCCCCAGGGATAGCTCCTATAATTCACCCCTCCACTTT. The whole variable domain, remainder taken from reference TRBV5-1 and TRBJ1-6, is KAGVTQTPRYLIKTRGQQVTLSCSPISGHRSVSWYQQTPGQGLQFLFEYFSETQRNKGNFPGRFSGRQFSNSRSEMNVSTLELGDSALYLCASSPRDSSYNSPLHFGNGTRLTVT.